Here is one T cell receptor beta chain with its context. What it recognizes is unknown. The sample is drawn from a study of T cell responses to AZD1222 COVID-19 vaccine. Regarding the study as a whole: Repertoires were collected only later (after the peak T cell response had occurred). Along spike, vaccine-associated CD4 TCRs were found throughout, with dominance at 160-218 and 743-854.

Germline-derived CDR1 and CDR2 are MGHRA and YSYEKL. V shed 0 bases and J shed 5 bases, with 7 bases lying between them. This CDR3 region has 13 residues. TCRdb's table, derived via immunoSEQ multiplex PCR, lists solely in-frame clones and lacks some. The table records roughly 100,000 clones, 75% to 95% of them present only once. Source: peripheral blood, taken on day 0 of AZD1222 vaccination. This receptor was taken from an adult in good health. V and J are TRBV4-1 and TRBJ1-2, with D possibly being TRBD1 (5 bases). CDR3 sequence: CASSQEGAYGYTF. The CDR3 DNA follows: TGCGCCAGCAGCCAAGAAGGGGCTTATGGCTACACCTTC.